The entry that follows covers one T cell receptor (beta chain) sequence. The antigen is undetermined. This specimen belongs to a study of T cells expressing NK-cell markers. General observations from the study: In several donors, these clonotypes also led the CD3+CD56-NKG2C+ fraction.

Beta-chain TCR cDNA was generated via 5'RACE template switching with UMIs. Each CDR3 protein gets one entry in TCRdb, which reprocessed the 5' RACE reads and gives no DNA. The sample holds about 30,000 distinct CDR3 sequences. The CDR3 consists of 12 residues. The germline V gene encodes CDR1 DFQATT and CDR2 SNEGSKA (reference sequence). The sequence was collected from a woman between 18 and 70 years old in good health. This chain joins TRBV20-1 and TRBJ1-1; TCRdb's D gene call, TRBD1, goes unchecked for lack of DNA. Sequenced: blood T cells: a sorted CD56 or NKG2C T cell subset, CD4+ or CD8+ T cells, or bulk PBMC T cells (not recorded which). CDR3 protein: CGQVAGDTEAFF.